The T cell receptor (beta chain) described here comes from a study of shared clonotypes between healthy human individuals. General observations from the study: In four donors, around 4.8% of naive CD4 clonotypes appeared in common. Despite large depth, sorted-subset datasets appeared incompletely sequenced.

Assay: immunoSEQ multiplex PCR; the TCRdb copy retains only in-frame clones and omits some. The data contain hundreds of thousands of clones, roughly 95% of them singletons. Only CD45RO-negative cells positively selected for CCR7 counted as naive CD8 cells, so terminally differentiated effector memory CD45RA+ cells were excluded. Trimming shortened V by 9 bases and J by 0 bases, and 12 bases separated the two germline ends. The length of the CDR3 is 14 residues. Germline CDR1 and CDR2: MDHEN and SYDVKM. Details on this clone: Its matching antigen is unknown.

The source is a woman in her twenties or thirties in good health. J is TRBJ1-5 and V is TRBV28, with D possibly TRBD1 on 6 matching bases. The sample consisted of naive CD8+ T cells sorted from blood. CDR3 region: CASTRGYSNQPQHF. CDR3 DNA: TGTGCCAGTACCAGGGGTTATAGCAATCAGCCCCAGCATTTT.